This T cell receptor beta chain emerged from a study of blood T cell repertoires in COVID-19 (dated by TCRdb to 2019 to 2021). Concerning the study at large: Samples covering the acute and convalescent phases of COVID-19 were provided by collaborators in the United States, Italy and Spain. The prospective study material was composed of cDNA or gDNA derived from T cells, B-cell-depleted T cells, or PBMCs. The dataset comprised deeply sampled blood TCRbeta repertoires from subjects exposed to, actively infected with, or recovered from COVID-19. The repertoires were released in a freely available public database intended as a resource for research on the immune response to SARS-CoV-2. The samples were drawn from the first 160 participants of the ongoing ImmuneRACE study and from 1,254 subjects provided by 6 global collaborators. A de-identified subject ID, COVID-19 status, age in years and sex were almost always included in the sample metadata. Where available, HLA class I and class II types were taken from metadata supplied by the sample provider and were not determined by assay-based typing. Here is what the overall study found, with its caveats: The amount of clinical and demographic metadata varied by source and participant and was provided uncurated.

TCRbeta CDR3 regions were amplified from genomic DNA by means of the immunoSEQ Assay, a bias-controlled multiplex PCR. As for how the authors treated the data: Nucleated cell counts per sample were estimated from amplification of reference gene primers within the assay. To quantify the absolute abundance of each unique TCRbeta CDR3 rearrangement, sequence reads were collapsed and filtered. For each sample, productive Simpson clonality was calculated as the square root of Simpson's diversity index across productive rearrangements. Here the immuneACCESS table is served through TCRdb, limited to in-frame sequences with V and J called. Missing clones are a known gap in these copies; in checked studies unresolved V genes cover under half, and the rest lacks a known reason. The D gene and trimming were derived from the DNA, and the V and J assignments and clone size from that table. The sample table holds tens of thousands of clones, of which about four fifths were seen once. The ten largest account for 12% of the sample.

V trim: 0 bases; J trim: 6 bases; unmatched bases: 8. The CDR3 has 15 amino acids, counting the end cysteine and phenylalanine. The sequence is cut down to CDR3 DNA, 45 bases in frame from base 1. The germline V gene yields LGHNT for CDR1 and FRNRAP for CDR2. The collaborating institutions used their own protocols to collect whole blood in K2EDTA tubes. Collaborator samples were shipped for TCRbeta analysis as frozen whole blood, isolated PBMCs, or DNA extracted from either sample type. A word on this clone: What antigen it recognizes has not been identified. No base quality values were provided; no much bigger clone lies one nucleotide off.

Sequencing was carried out using peripheral blood. The chain links TRBV12-5 with TRBJ2-7, and 7 junctional nucleotides match TRBD2. This TCR was sampled from a human donor in a cohort sampled during active COVID-19. The DNA is TGTGCTAGTGGTTTGGTACTCGGCGGGAGAATCGAGCAGTACTTC. This codes for CASGLVLGGRIEQYF.